This is a list of T cell receptor beta chains from one sample in a study of vaccination and CD4 T cells after COVID-19. No antigens are known for them. Using its own MiXCR run on the PCR reads, TCRdb lists one record per CDR3 protein. The table has 20,000 or so distinct CDR3 sequences, approximately 50% seen once; the top ten hold roughly 10%. The starting material was CD4+ T cells from blood, cultured in vitro, obtained before SARS-CoV-2 vaccination. These receptors came from a human donor who had recovered from COVID-19. Both conserved end residues are part of each CDR3. D genes are given only for firm matches.

CDR3 protein	V gene	J gene	D gene
CASSHAGTQYF	TRBV6-1	TRBJ2-5	NA
CSAPGAANTEAFF	TRBV20-1	TRBJ1-1	NA
CSARATSGIYEQYF	TRBV20-1	TRBJ2-7	TRBD2
CASRGDLNTEAFF	TRBV5-4	TRBJ1-1	NA
CSARVTGSSETQYF	TRBV20-1	TRBJ2-5	NA
CASSSALSGEQFF	TRBV5-1	TRBJ2-1	NA
CASSLRSQETQYF	TRBV12-3/TRBV12-4	TRBJ2-5	NA
CASSEAGNYEQYF	TRBV6-1	TRBJ2-7	NA
CASSLSAVSTDTQYF	TRBV7-2	TRBJ2-3	NA
CASSLTGGGQETQYF	TRBV28	TRBJ2-5	NA
CASSGDRGLTEAFF	TRBV5-4	TRBJ1-1	TRBD1
CASSPTSGSVEQYF	TRBV5-4	TRBJ2-7	TRBD2
CASSLLPSSYNSPLHF	TRBV11-2	TRBJ1-6	NA
CSVESPSSRYEQYF	TRBV29-1	TRBJ2-7	NA
CASRPGATDTQYF	TRBV19	TRBJ2-3	NA
CASRREGGADYTF	TRBV6-1	TRBJ1-2	TRBD1
CASSSGQGAETQYF	TRBV28	TRBJ2-5	TRBD1
CASGQGFSPLHF	TRBV27	TRBJ1-6	TRBD1
CASRTDLEQFF	TRBV28	TRBJ2-1	NA
CASSEGGQNQPQHF	TRBV2	TRBJ1-5	NA
CASKKGLNTYEQYF	TRBV27	TRBJ2-7	NA
CSVEGYTSGYNEQFF	TRBV29-1	TRBJ2-1	TRBD2
CASRPPTRWANTIYF	TRBV7-9	TRBJ1-3	NA
CASSPYPLRANVLTF	TRBV28	TRBJ2-6	NA
CASSPTARAGQPQHF	TRBV7-8	TRBJ1-5	NA
CASIASRDRYEQYF	TRBV2	TRBJ2-7	NA
CATSDGGVSEKLFF	TRBV24-1	TRBJ1-4	NA
CSARGRGEVNFQPQHF	TRBV20-1	TRBJ1-5	NA
CASSFAGQPQHF	TRBV12-3/TRBV12-4	TRBJ1-5	NA
CASSVVPGNTIYF	TRBV9	TRBJ1-3	NA
CASSPTGTVGEKLFF	TRBV28	TRBJ1-4	TRBD1
CSARGLGTGYQPQHF	TRBV20-1	TRBJ1-5	TRBD1
CATSRGRGMGQETQYF	TRBV15	TRBJ2-5	TRBD2
CASSDPTANYGYTF	TRBV5-4	TRBJ1-2	NA
CASGRGLEQFF	TRBV12-3/TRBV12-4	TRBJ2-1	NA
CASSDPTSGVVETQYF	TRBV6-1	TRBJ2-5	TRBD2
CSARDKASQPQHF	TRBV20-1	TRBJ1-5	NA
CASSAGEIGELFF	TRBV6-2/TRBV6-3	TRBJ2-2	TRBD2
CASSPGGAANTEAFF	TRBV5-1	TRBJ1-1	NA
CASSYFDKTGENRSYEQYF	TRBV6-7	TRBJ2-7	TRBD1
CASSFLGEGTGRSQPQHF	TRBV7-2	TRBJ1-5	TRBD1
CASSSTGRGYTF	TRBV27	TRBJ1-2	NA
CASSSSRLAGGYHTDTQYF	TRBV7-2	TRBJ2-3	TRBD2
CASSDSPGGSMFHEQYF	TRBV6-4	TRBJ2-7	TRBD2
CSAPRGQGAGEQYF	TRBV20-1	TRBJ2-7	TRBD1
CASSLGFIGRASKTQYF	TRBV7-8	TRBJ2-5	TRBD2
CSARKNAGGPTDTQYF	TRBV20-1	TRBJ2-3	TRBD2
CATSRDAASHEQYF	TRBV15	TRBJ2-7	NA
CASSKQQGALNTEAFF	TRBV27	TRBJ1-1	TRBD1
CASSKDPAVTSTDTQYF	TRBV7-2	TRBJ2-3	NA
CASSLVRGLGETQYF	TRBV27	TRBJ2-5	NA
CAWTSGGSYEQYF	TRBV30	TRBJ2-7	TRBD2
CASSSNYKLADTDTQYF	TRBV28	TRBJ2-3	TRBD2